This entry describes one T cell receptor (beta chain). The clone's antigen remains unknown. Base qualities are missing; no much larger clone stands one base away. The entry originates in a study of long-term antiretroviral therapy in people with HIV (dated by TCRdb to between 2021 and 2023). Study-wide context: The earliest samples were collected about a decade before the 2015 WHO recommendation for immediate ART, when ART was typically delayed until CD4 counts fell. Whether ART initiation and durable HIV suppression were associated with changes in peripheral blood TRB repertoire composition and diversity was tested in a retrospective serial study. Of the roughly 30 participants with HIV, approximately twelve were female. A total of 192 cryopreserved PBMC samples were contributed to the cohort by 30 adults with confirmed HIV infection, with samples collected serially over a mean of approximately six years (range 1-12). No cross-contamination during QIAcube processing turned up in test extractions that ran a monoclonal T-cell line alongside about 35 polyclonal samples.

The immunoSEQ hsTCRB v3.0 assay was used at survey level resolution to sequence the TRB variable region. The targeted TRB sequencing depth was 40,000-50,000 T-cell genomes per sample. Pooled TRB libraries were sequenced on an Illumina MiSeq with a v3 150-cycle kit. The study's own analysis went as follows. Analysis of repertoires was carried out in R inside a reproducible Nextflow workflow spanning QC, data transformation and analysis. LymphoSeq2, an R package for exploring AIRR-Seq data, was used to implement custom analyses. Several samples that yielded fewer than 5000 total TRB sequences were excluded, so that around 190 HIV repertoires were analyzed. Among the roughly 190 retained HIV repertoires, 55 to 60 were collected before ART initiation and around 130 after ART initiation. Repertoires were downsampled to 5000 TRB nucleotide sequences, with summary statistics averaged over 100 downsampling iterations. Only TRB sequences with CDR3 regions of at least seven amino acids were retained for analysis. Diversity was measured with a Shannon entropy-derived clonality score and the Gini coefficient. In the repertoire networks, any two of the top 5000 CDR3 amino acid sequences were linked whenever the two sequences differed by an edit distance of one. Antigen specificity groups and MHC restriction were predicted for TRB CDR3 amino acid sequences with GLIPH2. To flag known CMV, EBV, HIV or tissue antigen associations, CDR3 amino acid sequences were matched against VDJdb and McPAS-TCR. Pre-ART, post-ART and control groups were compared with Wilcoxon signed-rank tests and Holm-Bonferroni correction. What TCRdb holds here is the immuneACCESS table cut down to in-frame rearrangements. Part of the clones is not present; checked against another copy, under half of the missing clones reflect an unresolved V gene, and the others are unexplained. That table furnishes V, J and clone size, whereas the DNA furnished D and trimming. The sample table lists approximately 7,000 clones, 70% to 90% of them with a count of one. Clones ranked in the top ten supply about 3% of the sample.

To be included, a participant needed at least one PBMC sample from before ART initiation plus at least two post-ART samples. Treatment was received in the United States of America by all participants with HIV. Before DNA extraction, cryopreserved samples containing roughly 0.85-11 million PBMC were thawed and washed. At the time of the earliest PBMC sample, participants with HIV were aged between about 20 and 55 years. Per participant, PBMC samples came from 1-4 timepoints prior to ART initiation and 2-8 timepoints following ART initiation, for a median of 7 samples. For every participant, serial HIV viral load, CD4+ T-cell count, ART history and demographic data were obtained. Genomic DNA was extracted from unsorted PBMC with a Qiagen kit on a QIAcube, processed in batches of 12 samples. The study at large found these results: At every time point, the repertoire was dominated by expanded TRB clones first identified before ART initiation, although this dominance fluctuated and, in many PLHIV, declined after ART. Because pre-ART samples had limited cell numbers, unsorted PBMC were profiled rather than sorted CD4+ and CD8+ T cells. Owing to limited PBMC availability, only the TCR beta chain was sequenced, without alpha chain pairing. HIV repertoires had narrower CDR3 length ranges than controls, and the network structure suggested an antigen-experienced repertoire that shifted only slightly toward naive after ART. Inferences about post-ART repertoire changes are limited because no data were available on ART adherence, viral resistance or therapy changes. ART initiation was associated with a significant increase in TRB diversity, but diversity stayed significantly below transplant donor controls even after long-term ART. The samples span the years 2004 to 2017, and the ART regimens used may be less effective than current regimens.

Measured from the cysteine to the phenylalanine, the CDR3 is 13 residues long. The entry retains the CDR3 DNA only, 39 bases that are in frame from base 1. From a lookup of the germline V gene, CDR1 and CDR2 are KGHSH and LQKENI. From V the trimming removes 3 bases and from J it removes 5 bases, while the gene matches leave 2 bases of the junction unaccounted for. The sequence derives from a woman aged 50 to 65 with HIV. Sequences were derived from unsorted PBMCs, sampled 3.7 years after starting antiretroviral therapy. The rearrangement combines TRBV18 with TRBJ1-2; 8 bases in the junction line up with TRBD1. For the CDR3, the sequence is CASSPGQEYGYTF. The bases read TGTGCCAGCTCACCGGGACAGGAGTATGGCTACACCTTC.